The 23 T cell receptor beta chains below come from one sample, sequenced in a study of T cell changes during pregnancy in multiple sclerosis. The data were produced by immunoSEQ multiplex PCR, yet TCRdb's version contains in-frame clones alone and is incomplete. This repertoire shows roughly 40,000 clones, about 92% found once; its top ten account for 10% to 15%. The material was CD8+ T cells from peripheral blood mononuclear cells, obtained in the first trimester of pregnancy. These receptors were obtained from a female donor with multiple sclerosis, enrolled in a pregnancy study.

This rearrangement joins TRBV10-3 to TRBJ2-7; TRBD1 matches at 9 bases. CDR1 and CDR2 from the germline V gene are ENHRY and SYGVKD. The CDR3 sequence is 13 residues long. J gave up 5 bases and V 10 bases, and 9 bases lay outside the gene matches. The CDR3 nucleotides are TGTGCCACTAGGGGGACAGGGCTACACGAGCAGTACTTC. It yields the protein CATRGTGLHEQYF.

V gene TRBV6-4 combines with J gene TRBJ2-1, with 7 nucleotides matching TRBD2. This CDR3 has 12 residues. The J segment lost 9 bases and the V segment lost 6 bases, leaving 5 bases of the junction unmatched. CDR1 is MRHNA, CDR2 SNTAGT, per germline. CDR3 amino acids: CASRGPSGEQFF. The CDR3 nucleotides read TGTGCCAGCAGGGGGCCTAGCGGTGAGCAGTTCTTC.

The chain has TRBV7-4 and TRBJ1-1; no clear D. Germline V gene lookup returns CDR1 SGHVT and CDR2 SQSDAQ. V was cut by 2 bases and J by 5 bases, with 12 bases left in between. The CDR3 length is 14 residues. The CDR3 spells CASSLSRVETEAFF. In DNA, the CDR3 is TGTGCCAGCAGCTTAAGCCGGGTTGAGACTGAAGCTTTCTTT.

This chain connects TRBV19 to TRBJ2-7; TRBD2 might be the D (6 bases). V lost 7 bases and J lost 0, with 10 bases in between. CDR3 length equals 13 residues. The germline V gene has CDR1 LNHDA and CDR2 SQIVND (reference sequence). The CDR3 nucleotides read TGTGCCAGTACGGCGGGGAGCTCCTACGAGCAGTACTTC. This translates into CASTAGSSYEQYF.

The CDR3 loop reads CASSDNEQYF. The CDR3 bases are TGTGCCAGCAGTGATAACGAGCAGTACTTC. The chain couples TRBV2 to TRBJ2-7; unclear D gene. The CDR3 runs to 10 residues. With 3 bases removed from V and 5 bases from J, the gap between germline ends came to 2 bases. Germline V gene data show CDR1 as SNHLY and CDR2 as FYNNEI.

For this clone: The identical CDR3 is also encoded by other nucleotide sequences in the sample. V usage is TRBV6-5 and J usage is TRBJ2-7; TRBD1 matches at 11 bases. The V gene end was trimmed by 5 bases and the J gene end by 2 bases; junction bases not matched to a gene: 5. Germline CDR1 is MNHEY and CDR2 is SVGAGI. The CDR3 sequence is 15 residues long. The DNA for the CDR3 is TGTGCCAGCAGTCCCGGGACAGGGGGTCCCTACGAGCAGTACTTC. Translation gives CASSPGTGGPYEQYF.

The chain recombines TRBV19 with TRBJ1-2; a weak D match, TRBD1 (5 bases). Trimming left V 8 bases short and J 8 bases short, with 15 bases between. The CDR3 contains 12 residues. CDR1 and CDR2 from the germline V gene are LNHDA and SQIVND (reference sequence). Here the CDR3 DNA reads TGTGCCAGTTCCTTAGGCAGGGTAGGCTACACCTTC. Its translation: CASSLGRVGYTF.

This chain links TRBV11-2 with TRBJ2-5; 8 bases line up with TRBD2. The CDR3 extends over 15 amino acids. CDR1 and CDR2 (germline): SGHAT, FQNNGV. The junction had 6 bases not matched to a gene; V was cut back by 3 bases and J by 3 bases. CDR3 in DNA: TGTGCCAGCAGCTTTAGGCGGGGGGTCAAAGAGACCCAGTACTTC. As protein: CASSFRRGVKETQYF.

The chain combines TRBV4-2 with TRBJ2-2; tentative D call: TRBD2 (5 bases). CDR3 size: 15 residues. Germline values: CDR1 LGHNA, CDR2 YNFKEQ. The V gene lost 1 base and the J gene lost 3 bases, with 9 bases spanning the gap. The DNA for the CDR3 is TGTGCCAGCAGCCAAGGAGGGCTTGACACCGGGGAGCTGTTTTTT. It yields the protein CASSQGGLDTGELFF.

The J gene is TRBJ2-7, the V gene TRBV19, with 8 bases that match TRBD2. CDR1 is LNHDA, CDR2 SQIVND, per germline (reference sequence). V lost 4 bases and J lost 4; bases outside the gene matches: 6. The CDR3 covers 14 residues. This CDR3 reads CASSTAGGGYEQYF. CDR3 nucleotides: TGTGCCAGTAGTACGGCGGGAGGTGGGTACGAGCAGTACTTC.

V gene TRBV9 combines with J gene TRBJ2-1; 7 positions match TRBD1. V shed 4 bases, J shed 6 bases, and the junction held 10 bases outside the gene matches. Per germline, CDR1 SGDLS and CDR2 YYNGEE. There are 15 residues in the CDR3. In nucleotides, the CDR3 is TGTGCCAGCAGCATCGAGGGGGCTGGTGGCAATGAGCAGTTCTTC. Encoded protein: CASSIEGAGGNEQFF.

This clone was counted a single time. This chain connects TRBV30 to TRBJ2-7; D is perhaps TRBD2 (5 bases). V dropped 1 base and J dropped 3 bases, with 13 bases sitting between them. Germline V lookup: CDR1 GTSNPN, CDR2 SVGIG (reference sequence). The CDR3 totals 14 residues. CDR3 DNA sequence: TGTGCCTGGAGTGCCCTTGGAGGAATCTACGAGCAGTACTTC. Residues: CAWSALGGIYEQYF.

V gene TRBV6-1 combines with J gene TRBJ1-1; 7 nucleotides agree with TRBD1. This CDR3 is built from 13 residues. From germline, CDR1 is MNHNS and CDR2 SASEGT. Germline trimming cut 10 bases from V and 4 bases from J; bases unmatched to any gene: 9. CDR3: CATYRGRFTEAFF. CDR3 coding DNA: TGTGCCACCTACAGGGGTCGATTCACTGAAGCTTTCTTT.

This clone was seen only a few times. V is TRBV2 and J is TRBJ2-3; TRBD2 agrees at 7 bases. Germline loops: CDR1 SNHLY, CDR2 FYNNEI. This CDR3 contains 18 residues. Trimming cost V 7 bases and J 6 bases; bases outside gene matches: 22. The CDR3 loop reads CASTLDIGLDLLGDTQYF. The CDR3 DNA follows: TGTGCCAGCACACTAGATATAGGACTAGACCTACTCGGGGATACGCAGTATTTT. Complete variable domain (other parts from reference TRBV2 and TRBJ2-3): EPEVTQTPSHQVTQMGQEVILRCVPISNHLYFYWYRQILGQKVEFLVSFYNNEISEKSEIFDDQFSVERPDGSNFTLKIRSTKLEDSAMYFCASTLDIGLDLLGDTQYFGPGTRLTVL.

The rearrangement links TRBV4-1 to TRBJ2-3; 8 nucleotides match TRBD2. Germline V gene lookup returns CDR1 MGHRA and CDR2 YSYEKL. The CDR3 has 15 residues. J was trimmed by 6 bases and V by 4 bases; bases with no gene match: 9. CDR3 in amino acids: CASSPFAGGPDTQYF. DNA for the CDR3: TGCGCCAGCAGCCCTTTTGCGGGGGGCCCCGATACGCAGTATTTT.

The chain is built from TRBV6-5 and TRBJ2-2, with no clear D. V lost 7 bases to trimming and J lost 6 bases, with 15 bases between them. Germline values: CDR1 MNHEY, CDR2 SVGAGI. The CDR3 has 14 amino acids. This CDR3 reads CASTLGDWAGELFF. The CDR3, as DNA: TGTGCCAGCACCCTAGGAGATTGGGCCGGGGAGCTGTTTTTT.

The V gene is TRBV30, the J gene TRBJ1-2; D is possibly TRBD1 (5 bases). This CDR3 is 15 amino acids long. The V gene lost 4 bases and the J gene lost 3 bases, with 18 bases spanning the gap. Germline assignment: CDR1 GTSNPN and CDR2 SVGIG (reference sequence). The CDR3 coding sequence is TGTGCCTGGATAGGCCTGCGGGACGGAGACTATGGCTACACCTTC. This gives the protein CAWIGLRDGDYGYTF.

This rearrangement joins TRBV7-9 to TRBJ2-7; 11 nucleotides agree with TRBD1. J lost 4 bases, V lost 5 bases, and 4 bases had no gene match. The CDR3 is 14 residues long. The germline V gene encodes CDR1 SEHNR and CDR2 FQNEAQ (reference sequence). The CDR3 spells CASSPWDRGYEQYF. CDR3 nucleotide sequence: TGTGCCAGCAGCCCTTGGGACAGGGGGTACGAGCAGTACTTC.

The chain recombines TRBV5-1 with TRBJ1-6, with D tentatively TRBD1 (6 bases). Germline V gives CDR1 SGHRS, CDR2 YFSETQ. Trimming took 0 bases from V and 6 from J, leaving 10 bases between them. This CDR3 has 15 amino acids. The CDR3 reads CASSLEDSSNSPLHF. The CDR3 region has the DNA TGCGCCAGCAGCTTGGAGGACAGTAGTAATTCACCCCTCCACTTT. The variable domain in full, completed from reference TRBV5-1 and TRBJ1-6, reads KAGVTQTPRYLIKTRGQQVTLSCSPISGHRSVSWYQQTPGQGLQFLFEYFSETQRNKGNFPGRFSGRQFSNSRSEMNVSTLELGDSALYLCASSLEDSSNSPLHFGNGTRLTVT.

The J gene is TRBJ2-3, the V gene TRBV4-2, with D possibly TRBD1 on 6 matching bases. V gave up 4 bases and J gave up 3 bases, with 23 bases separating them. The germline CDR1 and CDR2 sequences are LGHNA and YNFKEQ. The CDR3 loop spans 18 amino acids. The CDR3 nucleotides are TGTGCCAGCAGCCCACGAAACTTAAACAGGGAAGGGACAGATACGCAGTATTTT. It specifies CASSPRNLNREGTDTQYF.

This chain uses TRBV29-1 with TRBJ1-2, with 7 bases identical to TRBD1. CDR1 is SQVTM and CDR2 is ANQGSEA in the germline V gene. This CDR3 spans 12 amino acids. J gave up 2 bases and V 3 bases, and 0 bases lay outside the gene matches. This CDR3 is CSVDRGNYGYTF. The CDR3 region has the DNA TGCAGCGTTGACAGGGGGAACTATGGCTACACCTTC. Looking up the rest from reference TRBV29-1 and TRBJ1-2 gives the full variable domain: SAVISQKPSRDICQRGTSLTIQCQVDSQVTMMFWYRQQPGQSLTLIATANQGSEATYESGFVIDKFPISRPNLTFSTLTVSNMSPEDSSIYLCSVDRGNYGYTFGSGTRLTVV.

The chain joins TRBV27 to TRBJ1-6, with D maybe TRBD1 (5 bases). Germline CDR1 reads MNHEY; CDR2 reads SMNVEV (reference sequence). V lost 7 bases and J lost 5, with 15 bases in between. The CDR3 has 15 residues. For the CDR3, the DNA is TGTGCCAGCACCCCCGGGGGGACCAATAATTCACCCCTCCACTTT. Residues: CASTPGGTNNSPLHF.

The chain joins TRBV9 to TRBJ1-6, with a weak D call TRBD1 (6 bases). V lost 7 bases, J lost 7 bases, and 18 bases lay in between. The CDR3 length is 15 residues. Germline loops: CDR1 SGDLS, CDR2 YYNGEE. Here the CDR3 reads CASRTGARGNSPLHF. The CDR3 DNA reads TGTGCCAGCCGTACCGGGGCCAGGGGAAATTCACCCCTCCACTTT.